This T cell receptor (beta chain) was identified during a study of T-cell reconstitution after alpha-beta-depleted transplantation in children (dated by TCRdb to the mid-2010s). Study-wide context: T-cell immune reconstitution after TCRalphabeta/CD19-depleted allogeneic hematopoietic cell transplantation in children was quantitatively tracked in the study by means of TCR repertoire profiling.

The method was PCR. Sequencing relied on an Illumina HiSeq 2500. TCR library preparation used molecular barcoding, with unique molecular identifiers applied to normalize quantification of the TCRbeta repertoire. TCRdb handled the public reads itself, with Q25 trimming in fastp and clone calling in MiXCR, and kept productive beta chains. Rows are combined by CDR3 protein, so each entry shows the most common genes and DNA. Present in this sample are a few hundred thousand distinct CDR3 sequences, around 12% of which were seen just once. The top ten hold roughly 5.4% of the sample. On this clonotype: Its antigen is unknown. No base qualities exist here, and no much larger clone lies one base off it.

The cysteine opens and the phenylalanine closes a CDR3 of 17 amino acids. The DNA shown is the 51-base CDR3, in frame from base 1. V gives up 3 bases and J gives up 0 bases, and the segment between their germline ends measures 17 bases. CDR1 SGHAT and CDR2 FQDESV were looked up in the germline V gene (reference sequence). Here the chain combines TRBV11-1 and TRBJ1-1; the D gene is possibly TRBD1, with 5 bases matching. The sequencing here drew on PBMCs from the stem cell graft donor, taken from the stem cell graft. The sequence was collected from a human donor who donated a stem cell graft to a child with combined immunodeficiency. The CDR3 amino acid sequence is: CASSFKGARRVNTEAFF. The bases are TGTGCCAGCAGCTTCAAAGGGGCCCGGAGGGTGAACACTGAAGCTTTCTTT.